The entry below describes one T cell receptor beta chain. What it recognizes is unknown. The repertoire was sequenced with immunoSEQ multiplex PCR; TCRdb's copy has only in-frame clones and lacks some. This table holds roughly 60,000 clones, approximately 86% found once. The V end lost 2 bases, the J end lost 0 bases, and 8 bases lay between the germline ends. CDR3 length equals 15 residues. Germline CDR1 and CDR2: KGHSH and LQKENI. This sample is drawn from a study of OX40 agonist ivuxolimab in advanced cancers. Findings and caveats of the study: Both blood CD4+ and CD8+ T cells showed clonal growth by week 6 at 0.1 to 3.0 mg/kg.

The sample here was CD4+ or CD8+ T cells sorted from blood, taken in a trial of the OX40 agonist ivuxolimab. The V gene is TRBV18, the J gene TRBJ1-3; D remains unclear. The clonotype comes from an adult with an advanced solid tumor such as melanoma, head and neck, liver or kidney cancer. The CDR3 DNA follows: TGTGCCAGCTCACCAGACGGTGACTCTGGAAACACCATATATTTT. Amino acids: CASSPDGDSGNTIYF.